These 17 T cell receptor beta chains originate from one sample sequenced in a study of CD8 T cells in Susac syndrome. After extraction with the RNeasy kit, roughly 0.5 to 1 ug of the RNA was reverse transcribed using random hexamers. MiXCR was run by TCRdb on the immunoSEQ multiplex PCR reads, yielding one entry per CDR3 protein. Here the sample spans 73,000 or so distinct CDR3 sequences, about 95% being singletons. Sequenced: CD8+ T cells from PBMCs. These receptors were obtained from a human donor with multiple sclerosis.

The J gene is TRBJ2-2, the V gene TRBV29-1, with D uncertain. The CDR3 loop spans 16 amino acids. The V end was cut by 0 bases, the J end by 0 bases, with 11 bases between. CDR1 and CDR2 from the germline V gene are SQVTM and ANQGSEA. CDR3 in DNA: TGCAGCGTTGAAGATCTGGCACGTCCGAACACCGGGGAGCTGTTTTTT. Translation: CSVEDLARPNTGELFF.

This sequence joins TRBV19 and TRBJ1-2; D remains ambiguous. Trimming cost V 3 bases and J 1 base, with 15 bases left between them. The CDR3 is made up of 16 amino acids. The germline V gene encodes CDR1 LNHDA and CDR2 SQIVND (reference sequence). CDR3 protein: CASSILPGRHNYGYTF. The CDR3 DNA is TGTGCCAGTAGTATCCTTCCGGGCCGACATAACTATGGCTACACCTTC.

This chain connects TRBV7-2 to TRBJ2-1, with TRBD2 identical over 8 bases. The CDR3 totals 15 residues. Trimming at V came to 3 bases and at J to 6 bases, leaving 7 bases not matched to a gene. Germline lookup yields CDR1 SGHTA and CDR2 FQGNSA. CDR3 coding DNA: TGTGCCAGCAGCTTTTACCAGCGGGAGATCAATGAGCAGTTCTTC. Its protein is CASSFYQREINEQFF.

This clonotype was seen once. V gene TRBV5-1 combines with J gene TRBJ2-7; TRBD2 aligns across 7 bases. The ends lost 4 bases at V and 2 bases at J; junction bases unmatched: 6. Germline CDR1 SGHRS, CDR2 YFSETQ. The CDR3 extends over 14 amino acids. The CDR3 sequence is CASSPGLETYEQYF. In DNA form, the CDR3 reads TGCGCCAGCAGCCCCGGACTAGAAACCTACGAGCAGTACTTC. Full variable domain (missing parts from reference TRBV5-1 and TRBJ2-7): KAGVTQTPRYLIKTRGQQVTLSCSPISGHRSVSWYQQTPGQGLQFLFEYFSETQRNKGNFPGRFSGRQFSNSRSEMNVSTLELGDSALYLCASSPGLETYEQYFGPGTRLTVT.

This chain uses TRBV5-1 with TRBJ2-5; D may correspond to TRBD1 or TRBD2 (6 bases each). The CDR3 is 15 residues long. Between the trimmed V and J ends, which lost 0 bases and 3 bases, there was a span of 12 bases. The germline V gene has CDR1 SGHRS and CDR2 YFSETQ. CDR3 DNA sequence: TGCGCCAGCAGCTTGGCGGAGGGGGGAGAAGAGACCCAGTACTTC. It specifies CASSLAEGGEETQYF.

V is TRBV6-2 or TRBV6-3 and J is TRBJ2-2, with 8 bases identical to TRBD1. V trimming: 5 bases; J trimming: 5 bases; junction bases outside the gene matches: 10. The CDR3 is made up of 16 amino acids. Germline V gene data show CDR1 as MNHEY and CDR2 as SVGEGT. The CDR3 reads CASSKGQGSSTGELFF. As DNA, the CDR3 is TGTGCCAGCAGTAAAGGACAGGGTAGTTCTACCGGGGAGCTGTTTTTT.

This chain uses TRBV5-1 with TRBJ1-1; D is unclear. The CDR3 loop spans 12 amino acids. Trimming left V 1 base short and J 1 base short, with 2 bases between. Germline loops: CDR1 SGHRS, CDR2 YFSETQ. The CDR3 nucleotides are TGCGCCAGCAGCTTGAAGAACACTGAAGCTTTCTTT. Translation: CASSLKNTEAFF.

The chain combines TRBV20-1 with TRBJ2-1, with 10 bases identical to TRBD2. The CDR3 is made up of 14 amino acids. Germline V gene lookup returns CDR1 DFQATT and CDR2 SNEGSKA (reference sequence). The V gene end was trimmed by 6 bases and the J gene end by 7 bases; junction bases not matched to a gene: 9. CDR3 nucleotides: TGCAGTGCAACTTCTAGCGGGAGTAGGAATGAGCAGTTCTTC. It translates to CSATSSGSRNEQFF.

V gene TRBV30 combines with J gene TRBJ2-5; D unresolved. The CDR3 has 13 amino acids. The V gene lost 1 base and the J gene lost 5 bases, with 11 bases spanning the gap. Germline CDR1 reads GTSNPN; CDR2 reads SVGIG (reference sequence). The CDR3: CAWSAGDWETQYF. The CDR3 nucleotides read TGTGCCTGGAGTGCTGGGGATTGGGAGACCCAGTACTTC.

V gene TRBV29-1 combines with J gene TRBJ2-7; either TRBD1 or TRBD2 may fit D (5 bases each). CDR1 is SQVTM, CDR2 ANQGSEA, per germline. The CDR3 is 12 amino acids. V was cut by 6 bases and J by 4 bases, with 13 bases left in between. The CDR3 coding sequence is TGCAGCGTCCGAGGGGACGATTACGAGCAGTACTTC. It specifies CSVRGDDYEQYF.

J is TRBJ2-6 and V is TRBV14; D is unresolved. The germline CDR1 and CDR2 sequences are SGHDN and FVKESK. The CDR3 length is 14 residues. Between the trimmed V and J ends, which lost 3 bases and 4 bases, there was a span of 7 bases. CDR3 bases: TGTGCCAGCAGCCACCGATCCGGGGCCAACGTCCTGACTTTC. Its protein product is CASSHRSGANVLTF.

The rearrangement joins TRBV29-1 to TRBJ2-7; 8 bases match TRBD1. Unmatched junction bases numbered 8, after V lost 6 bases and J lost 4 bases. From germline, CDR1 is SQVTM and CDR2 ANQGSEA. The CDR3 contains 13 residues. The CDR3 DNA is TGCAGCGTAATAACAGGGGGTTCATACGAGCAGTACTTC. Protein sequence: CSVITGGSYEQYF.

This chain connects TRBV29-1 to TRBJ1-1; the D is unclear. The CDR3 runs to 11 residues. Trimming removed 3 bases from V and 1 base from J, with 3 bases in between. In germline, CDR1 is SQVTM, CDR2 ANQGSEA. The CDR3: CSVDRNTEAFF. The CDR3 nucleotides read TGCAGCGTTGACAGGAACACTGAAGCTTTCTTT.

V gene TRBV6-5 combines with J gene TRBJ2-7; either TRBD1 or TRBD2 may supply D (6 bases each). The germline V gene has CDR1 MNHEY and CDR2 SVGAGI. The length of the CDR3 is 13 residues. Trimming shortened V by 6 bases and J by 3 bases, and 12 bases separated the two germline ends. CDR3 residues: CASRRGADYEQYF. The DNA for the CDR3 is TGTGCCAGCAGAAGGGGGGCGGACTACGAGCAGTACTTC.

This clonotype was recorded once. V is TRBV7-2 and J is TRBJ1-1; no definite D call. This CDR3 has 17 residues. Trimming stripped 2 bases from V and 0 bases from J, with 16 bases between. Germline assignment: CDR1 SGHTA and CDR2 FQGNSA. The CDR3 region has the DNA TGTGCCAGCAGCTTAATCCGAGAGAATCCTATGAACACTGAAGCTTTCTTT. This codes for CASSLIRENPMNTEAFF.

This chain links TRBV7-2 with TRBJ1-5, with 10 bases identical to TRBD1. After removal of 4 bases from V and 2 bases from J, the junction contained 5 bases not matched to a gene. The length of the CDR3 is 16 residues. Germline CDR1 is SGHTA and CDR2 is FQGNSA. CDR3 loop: CASSSIGTGGNQPQHF. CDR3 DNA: TGTGCCAGCAGCTCGATTGGGACAGGGGGCAATCAGCCCCAGCATTTT.

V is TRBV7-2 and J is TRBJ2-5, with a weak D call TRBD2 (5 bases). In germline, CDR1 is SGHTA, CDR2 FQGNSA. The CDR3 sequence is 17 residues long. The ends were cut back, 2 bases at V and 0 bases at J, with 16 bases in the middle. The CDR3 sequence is CASSLNREGPNQETQYF. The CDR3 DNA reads TGTGCCAGCAGCTTAAATCGAGAGGGCCCGAACCAAGAGACCCAGTACTTC.